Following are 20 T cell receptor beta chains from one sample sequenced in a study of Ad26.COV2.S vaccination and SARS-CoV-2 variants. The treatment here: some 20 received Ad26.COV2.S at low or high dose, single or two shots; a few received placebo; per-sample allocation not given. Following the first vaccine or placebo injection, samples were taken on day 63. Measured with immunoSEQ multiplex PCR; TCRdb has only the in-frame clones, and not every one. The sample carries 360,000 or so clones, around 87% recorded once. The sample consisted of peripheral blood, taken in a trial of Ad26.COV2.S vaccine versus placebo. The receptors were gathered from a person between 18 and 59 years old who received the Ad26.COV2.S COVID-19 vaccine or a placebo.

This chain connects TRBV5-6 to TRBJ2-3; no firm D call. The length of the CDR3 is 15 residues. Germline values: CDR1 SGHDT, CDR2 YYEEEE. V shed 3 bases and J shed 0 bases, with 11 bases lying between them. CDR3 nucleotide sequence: TGTGCCAGCAGCTCTCCCGAAGCTAGCACAGATACGCAGTATTTT. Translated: CASSSPEASTDTQYF.

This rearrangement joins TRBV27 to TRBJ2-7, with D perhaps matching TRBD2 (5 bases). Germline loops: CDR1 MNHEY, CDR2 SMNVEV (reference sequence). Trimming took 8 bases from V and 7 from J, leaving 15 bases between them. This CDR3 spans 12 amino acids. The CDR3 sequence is CASSGIDGEQYF. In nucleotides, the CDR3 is TGTGCCAGCTCGGGGATAGACGGGGAGCAGTACTTC.

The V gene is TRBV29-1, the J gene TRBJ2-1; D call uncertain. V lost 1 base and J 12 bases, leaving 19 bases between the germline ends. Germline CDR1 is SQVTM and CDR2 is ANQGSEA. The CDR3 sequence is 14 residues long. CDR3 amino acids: CSVEGTTYGGAQFF. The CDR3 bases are TGCAGCGTTGAAGGCACTACCTACGGCGGCGCGCAGTTCTTC.

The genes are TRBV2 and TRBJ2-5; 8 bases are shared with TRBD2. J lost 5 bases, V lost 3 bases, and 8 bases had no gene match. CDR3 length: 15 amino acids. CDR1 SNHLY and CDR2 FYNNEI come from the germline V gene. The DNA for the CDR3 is TGTGCCAGCAGTGAGACTAGCGCCGGAAAGGAGACCCAGTACTTC. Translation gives CASSETSAGKETQYF.

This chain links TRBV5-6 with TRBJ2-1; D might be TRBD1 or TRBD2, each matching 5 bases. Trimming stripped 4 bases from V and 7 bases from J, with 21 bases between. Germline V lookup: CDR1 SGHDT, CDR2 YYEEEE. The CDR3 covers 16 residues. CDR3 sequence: CASSLPGPNLRNEQFF. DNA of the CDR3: TGTGCCAGCAGCCTACCGGGGCCAAATCTCAGGAATGAGCAGTTCTTC.

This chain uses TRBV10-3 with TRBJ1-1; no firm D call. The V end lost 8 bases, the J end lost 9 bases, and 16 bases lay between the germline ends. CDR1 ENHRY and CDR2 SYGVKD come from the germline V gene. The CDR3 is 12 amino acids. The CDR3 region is CAIRSRQDQAFF. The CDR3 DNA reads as TGTGCCATCCGTAGCCGTCAGGACCAAGCTTTCTTT.

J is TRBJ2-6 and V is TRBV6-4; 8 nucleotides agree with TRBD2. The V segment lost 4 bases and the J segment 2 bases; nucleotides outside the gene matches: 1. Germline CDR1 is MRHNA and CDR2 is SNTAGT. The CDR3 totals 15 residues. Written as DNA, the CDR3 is TGTGCCAGCAGTGCCGGGGGGGCTGGGGCCAACGTCCTGACTTTC. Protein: CASSAGGAGANVLTF.

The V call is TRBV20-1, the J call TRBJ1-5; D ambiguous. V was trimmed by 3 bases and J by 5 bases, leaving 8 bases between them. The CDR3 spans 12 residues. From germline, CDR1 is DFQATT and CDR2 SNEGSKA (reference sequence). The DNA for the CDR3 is TGCAGTGCTAGTTTCAGTGATCAGCCCCAGCATTTT. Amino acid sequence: CSASFSDQPQHF.

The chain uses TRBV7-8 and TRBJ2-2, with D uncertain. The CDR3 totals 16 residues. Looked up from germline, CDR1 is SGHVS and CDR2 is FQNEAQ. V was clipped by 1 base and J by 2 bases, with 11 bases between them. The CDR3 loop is CASSLETRHNTGELFF. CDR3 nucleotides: TGTGCCAGCAGCTTAGAAACGAGACATAACACCGGGGAGCTGTTTTTT.

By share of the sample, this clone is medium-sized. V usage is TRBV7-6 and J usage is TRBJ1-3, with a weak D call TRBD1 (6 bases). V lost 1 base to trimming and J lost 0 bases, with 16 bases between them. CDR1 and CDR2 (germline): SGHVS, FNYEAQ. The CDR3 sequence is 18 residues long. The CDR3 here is CASSLGVPGDNSGNTIYF. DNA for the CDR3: TGTGCCAGCAGCTTAGGCGTACCAGGGGACAACTCTGGAAACACCATATATTTT.

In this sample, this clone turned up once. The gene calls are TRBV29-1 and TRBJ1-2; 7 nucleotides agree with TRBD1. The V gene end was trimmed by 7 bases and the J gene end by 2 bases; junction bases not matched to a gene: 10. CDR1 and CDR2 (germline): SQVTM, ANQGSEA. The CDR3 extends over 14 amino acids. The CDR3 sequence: CSGLRSGQNYGYTF. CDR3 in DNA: TGCAGCGGCCTAAGGTCGGGACAGAACTATGGCTACACCTTC.

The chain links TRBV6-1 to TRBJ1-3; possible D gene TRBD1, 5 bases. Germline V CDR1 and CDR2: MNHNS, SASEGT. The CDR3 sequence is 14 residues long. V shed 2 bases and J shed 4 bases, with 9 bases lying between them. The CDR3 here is CASSEMTVGNTIYF. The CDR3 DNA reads TGTGCCAGCAGTGAAATGACAGTAGGAAACACCATATATTTT.

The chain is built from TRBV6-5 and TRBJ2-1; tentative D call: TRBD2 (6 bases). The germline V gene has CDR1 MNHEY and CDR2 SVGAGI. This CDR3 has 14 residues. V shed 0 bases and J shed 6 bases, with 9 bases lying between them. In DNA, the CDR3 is TGTGCCAGCAGTTACTCTTCCGGGGGCAATGAGCAGTTCTTC. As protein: CASSYSSGGNEQFF.

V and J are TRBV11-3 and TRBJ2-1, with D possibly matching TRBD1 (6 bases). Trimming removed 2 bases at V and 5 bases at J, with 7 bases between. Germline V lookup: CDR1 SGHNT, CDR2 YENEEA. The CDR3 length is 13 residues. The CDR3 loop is CASSLPGDNEQFF. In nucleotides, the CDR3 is TGTGCCAGCAGCTTACCAGGGGACAATGAGCAGTTCTTC.

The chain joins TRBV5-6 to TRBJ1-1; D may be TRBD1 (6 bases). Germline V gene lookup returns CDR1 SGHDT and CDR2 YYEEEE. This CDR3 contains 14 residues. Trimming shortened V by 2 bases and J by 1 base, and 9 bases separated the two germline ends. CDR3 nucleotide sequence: TGTGCCAGCAGCTTCGGACAGCAGAACACTGAAGCTTTCTTT. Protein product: CASSFGQQNTEAFF.

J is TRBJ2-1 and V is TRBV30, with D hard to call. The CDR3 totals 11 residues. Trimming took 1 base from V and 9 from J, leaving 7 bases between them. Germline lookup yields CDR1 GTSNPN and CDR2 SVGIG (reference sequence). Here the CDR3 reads CAWSAPFEQFF. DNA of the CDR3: TGTGCCTGGAGTGCACCCTTTGAGCAGTTCTTC.

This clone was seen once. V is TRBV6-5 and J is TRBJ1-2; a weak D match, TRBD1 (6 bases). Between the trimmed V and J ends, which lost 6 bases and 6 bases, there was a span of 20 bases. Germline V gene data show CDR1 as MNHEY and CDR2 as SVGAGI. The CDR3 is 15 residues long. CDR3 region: CASRKQGSKIHGYTF. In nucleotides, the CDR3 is TGTGCCAGCAGAAAACAGGGCTCAAAAATCCATGGCTACACCTTC.

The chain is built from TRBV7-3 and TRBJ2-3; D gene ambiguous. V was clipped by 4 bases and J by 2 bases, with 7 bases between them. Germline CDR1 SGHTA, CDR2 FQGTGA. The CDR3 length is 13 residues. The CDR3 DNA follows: TGTGCCAGCAGCTCAGGAAACACAGATACGCAGTATTTT. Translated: CASSSGNTDTQYF.

The CDR3 DNA reads TGTGCCAGCAGCGTAGGCGGGACAGGGGGGTACTACGAGCAGTACTTC. The encoded protein is CASSVGGTGGYYEQYF. The chain carries TRBV9 and TRBJ2-7; 11 nucleotides align to TRBD1. V trimming: 0 bases; J trimming: 3 bases; junction bases outside the gene matches: 5. This CDR3 comprises 16 residues. Germline CDR1 reads SGDLS; CDR2 reads YYNGEE.

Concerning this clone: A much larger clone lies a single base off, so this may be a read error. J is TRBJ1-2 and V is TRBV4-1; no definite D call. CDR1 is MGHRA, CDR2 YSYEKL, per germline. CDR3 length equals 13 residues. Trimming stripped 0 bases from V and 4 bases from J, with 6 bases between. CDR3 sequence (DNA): TGCGCCAGCAGCCAAGAGGGCGGCTATGGCTACACCTTC. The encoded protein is CASSQEGGYGYTF.